This record covers a single TCR beta chain. The data are from a study of blood T cell repertoires in COVID-19. Study context: The United States, Italy and Spain were the sources of the acute and convalescent COVID-19 samples.

Sequencing used immunoSEQ multiplex PCR; TCRdb keeps in-frame clones, though not all of them. The table has some 220,000 clones, roughly 90% seen once. Across about two dozen US areas, participants ranged in age from about 18 to 100 years. Participants' own reports of clinical history determined their cohort assignment. The length of the CDR3 is 13 residues. In germline, CDR1 is SGDLS, CDR2 YYNGEE. V dropped 3 bases and J dropped 7 bases, with 8 bases sitting between them. The clonotype comes from a woman in her forties with acute COVID-19. The chain couples TRBV9 to TRBJ1-6, with D tentatively TRBD1 (5 bases). Sequencing was carried out using PBMCs or T cells enriched from blood (not recorded which). The CDR3 DNA is TGTGCCAGCAGCGCTGGGGGGAATTCACCCCTCCACTTT. The encoded protein is CASSAGGNSPLHF.